Sequencing of this T cell receptor (beta chain) was carried out in a study of blood T cells in healthy people across ages. General study points: Aged donors had fewer naive CD4+ cells and lower diversity than long-lived donors.

The study drew donors from healthy Caucasian individuals in Russia aged roughly 6 to 90. Total RNA was extracted at no less than 6 micrograms per sample. This CDR3 is built from 12 residues. Per the germline V gene, CDR1 is DFQATT and CDR2 is SNEGSKA (reference sequence). V lost 5 bases, J lost 4 bases, and 9 bases lay in between. A second PCR, run for roughly 7 to 11 cycles, used a sample-barcoded 5' primer plus a J-beta primer mix. A tag from a template-switch adaptor with 12 random nucleotides marked each cDNA molecule. TCRdb passed the 5' RACE reads through MiXCR, listing each CDR3 protein once. The sample lists roughly 700,000 distinct CDR3 sequences, over 45% occurring once. This clonotype turned up a few times. Its target is not known.

The sequenced sample consisted of blood. The V call is TRBV20-1, the J call TRBJ2-1; D could derive from TRBD1 or TRBD2 (5 bases each). This receptor was taken from a woman aged 55-70 years in good health. The CDR3 protein is CSAGGTYNEQFF. CDR3 nucleotides: TGCAGTGCTGGGGGAACGTACAATGAGCAGTTCTTC.